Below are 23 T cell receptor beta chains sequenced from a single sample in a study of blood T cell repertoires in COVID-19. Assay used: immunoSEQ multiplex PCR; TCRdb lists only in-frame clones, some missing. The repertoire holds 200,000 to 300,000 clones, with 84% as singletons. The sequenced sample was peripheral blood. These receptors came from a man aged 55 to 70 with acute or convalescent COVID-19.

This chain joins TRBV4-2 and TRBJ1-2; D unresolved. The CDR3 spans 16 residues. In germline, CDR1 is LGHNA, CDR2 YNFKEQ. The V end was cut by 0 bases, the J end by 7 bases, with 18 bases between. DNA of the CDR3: TGTGCCAGCAGCCAAGAGGAGGGCAGAAACTCCCCTGGCTACACCTTC. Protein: CASSQEEGRNSPGYTF.

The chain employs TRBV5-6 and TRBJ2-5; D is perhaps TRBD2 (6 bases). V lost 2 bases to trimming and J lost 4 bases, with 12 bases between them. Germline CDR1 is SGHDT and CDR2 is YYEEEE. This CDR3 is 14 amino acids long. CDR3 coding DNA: TGTGCCAGCAGCTTACTGGGAGGTGGAGAGACCCAGTACTTC. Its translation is CASSLLGGGETQYF.

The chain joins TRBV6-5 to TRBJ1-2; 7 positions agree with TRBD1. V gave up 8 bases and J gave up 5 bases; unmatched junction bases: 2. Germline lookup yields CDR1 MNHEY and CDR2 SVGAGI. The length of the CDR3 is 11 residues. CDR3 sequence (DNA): TGTGCCAGCGGGACAGAGTATGGCTACACCTTC. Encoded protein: CASGTEYGYTF.

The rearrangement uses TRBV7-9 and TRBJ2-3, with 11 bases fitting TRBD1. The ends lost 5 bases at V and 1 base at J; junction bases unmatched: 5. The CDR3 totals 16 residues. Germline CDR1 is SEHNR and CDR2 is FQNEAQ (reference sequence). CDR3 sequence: CASSPGQGAGTDTQYF. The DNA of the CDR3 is TGTGCCAGCAGCCCAGGACAGGGGGCGGGCACAGATACGCAGTATTTT.

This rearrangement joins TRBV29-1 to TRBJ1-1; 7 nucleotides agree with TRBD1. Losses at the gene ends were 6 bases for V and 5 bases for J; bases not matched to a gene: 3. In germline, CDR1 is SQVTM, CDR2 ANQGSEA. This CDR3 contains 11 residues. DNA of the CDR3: TGCAGCGTCGCGGGACAGACTGAAGCTTTCTTT. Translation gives CSVAGQTEAFF.

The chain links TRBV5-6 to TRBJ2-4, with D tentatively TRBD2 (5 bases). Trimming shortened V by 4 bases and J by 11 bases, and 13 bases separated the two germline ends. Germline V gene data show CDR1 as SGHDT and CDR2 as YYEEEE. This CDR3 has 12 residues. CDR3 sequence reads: CASSLRGFVQYF. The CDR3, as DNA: TGTGCCAGCAGCCTTAGAGGGTTCGTTCAGTACTTC.

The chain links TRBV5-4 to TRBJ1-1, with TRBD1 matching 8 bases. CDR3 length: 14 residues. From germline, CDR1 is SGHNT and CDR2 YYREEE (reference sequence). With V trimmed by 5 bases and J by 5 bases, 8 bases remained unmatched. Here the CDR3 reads CASSFDRGRTEAFF. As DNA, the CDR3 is TGTGCCAGCAGTTTTGACAGGGGTAGGACTGAAGCTTTCTTT.

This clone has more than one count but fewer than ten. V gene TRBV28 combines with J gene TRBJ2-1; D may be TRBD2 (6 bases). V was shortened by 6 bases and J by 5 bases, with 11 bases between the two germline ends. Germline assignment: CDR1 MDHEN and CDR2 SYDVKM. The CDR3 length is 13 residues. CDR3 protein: CASRAGRNNEQFF. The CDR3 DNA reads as TGTGCCAGCAGAGCGGGCCGAAACAATGAGCAGTTCTTC.

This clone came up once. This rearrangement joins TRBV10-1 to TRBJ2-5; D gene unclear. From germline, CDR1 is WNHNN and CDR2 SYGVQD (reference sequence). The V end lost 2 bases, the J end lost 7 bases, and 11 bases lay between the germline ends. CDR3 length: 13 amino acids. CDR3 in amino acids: CASSEGQVGTQYF. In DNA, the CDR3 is TGCGCCAGCAGTGAGGGGCAGGTAGGGACCCAGTACTTC.

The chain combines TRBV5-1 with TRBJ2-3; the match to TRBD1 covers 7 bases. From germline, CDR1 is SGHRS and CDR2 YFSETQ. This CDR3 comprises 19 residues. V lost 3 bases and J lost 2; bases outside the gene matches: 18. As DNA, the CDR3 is TGCGCCAGCAGCTCCCCGCCCGAAAGGACAGGAGGCAACACAGATACGCAGTATTTT. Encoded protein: CASSSPPERTGGNTDTQYF.

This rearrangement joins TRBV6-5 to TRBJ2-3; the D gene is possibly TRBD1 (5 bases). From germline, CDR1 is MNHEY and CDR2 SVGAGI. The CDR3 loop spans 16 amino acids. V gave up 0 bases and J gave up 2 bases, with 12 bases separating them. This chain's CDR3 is CASSYSGRVVTDTQYF. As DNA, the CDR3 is TGTGCCAGCAGTTACTCAGGCAGGGTCGTCACAGATACGCAGTATTTT.

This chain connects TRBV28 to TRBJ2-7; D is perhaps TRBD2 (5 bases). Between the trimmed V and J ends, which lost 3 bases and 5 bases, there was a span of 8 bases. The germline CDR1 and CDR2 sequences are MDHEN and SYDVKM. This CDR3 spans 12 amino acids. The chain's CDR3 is CASSLSGNEQYF. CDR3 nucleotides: TGTGCCAGCAGTTTGTCGGGGAACGAGCAGTACTTC. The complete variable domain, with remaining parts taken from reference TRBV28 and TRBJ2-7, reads DVKVTQSSRYLVKRTGEKVFLECVQDMDHENMFWYRQDPGLGLRLIYFSYDVKMKEKGDIPEGYSVSREKKERFSLILESASTNQTSMYLCASSLSGNEQYFGPGTRLTVT.

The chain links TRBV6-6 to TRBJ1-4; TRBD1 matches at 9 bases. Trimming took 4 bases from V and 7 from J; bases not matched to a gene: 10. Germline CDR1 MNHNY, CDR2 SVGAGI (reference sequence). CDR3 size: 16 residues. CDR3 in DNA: TGTGCCAGCAGTTCCTCATCCACAGGGGGCTTTGAAAAACTGTTTTTT. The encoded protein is CASSSSSTGGFEKLFF.

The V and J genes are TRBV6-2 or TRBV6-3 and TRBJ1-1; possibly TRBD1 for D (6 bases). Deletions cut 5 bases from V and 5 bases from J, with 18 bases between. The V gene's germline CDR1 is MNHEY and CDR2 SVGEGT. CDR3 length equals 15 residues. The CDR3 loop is CASSPGTNARTEAFF. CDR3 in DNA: TGTGCCAGCAGTCCCGGGACAAACGCGAGGACTGAAGCTTTCTTT.

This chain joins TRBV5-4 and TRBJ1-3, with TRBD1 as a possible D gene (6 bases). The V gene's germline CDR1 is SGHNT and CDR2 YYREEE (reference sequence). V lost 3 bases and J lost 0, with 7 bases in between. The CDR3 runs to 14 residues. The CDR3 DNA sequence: TGTGCCAGCAGCTCACAGGGCTCTGGAAACACCATATATTTT. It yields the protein CASSSQGSGNTIYF.

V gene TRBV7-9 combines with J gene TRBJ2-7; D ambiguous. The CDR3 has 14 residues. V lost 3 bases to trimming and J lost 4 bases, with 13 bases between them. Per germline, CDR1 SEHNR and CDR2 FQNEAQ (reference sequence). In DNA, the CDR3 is TGTGCCAGCAGCTTTGAATCAGGTCTATACGAGCAGTACTTC. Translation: CASSFESGLYEQYF.

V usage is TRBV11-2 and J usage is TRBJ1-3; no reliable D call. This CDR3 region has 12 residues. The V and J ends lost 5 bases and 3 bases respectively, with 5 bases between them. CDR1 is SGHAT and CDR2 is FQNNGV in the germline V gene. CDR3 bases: TGTGCCAGCAGCGTATTTGGAAACACCATATATTTT. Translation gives CASSVFGNTIYF.

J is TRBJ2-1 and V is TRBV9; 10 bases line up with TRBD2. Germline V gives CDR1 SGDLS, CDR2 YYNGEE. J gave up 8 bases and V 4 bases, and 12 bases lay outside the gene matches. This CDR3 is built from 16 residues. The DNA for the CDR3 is TGTGCCAGCAGCTTCCACACTAGCGGGACTGAGGATGAGCAGTTCTTC. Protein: CASSFHTSGTEDEQFF.

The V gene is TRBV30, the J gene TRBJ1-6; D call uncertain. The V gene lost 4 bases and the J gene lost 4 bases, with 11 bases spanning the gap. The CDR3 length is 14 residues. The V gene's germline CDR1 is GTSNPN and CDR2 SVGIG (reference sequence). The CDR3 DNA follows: TGTGCCTGGATGAACGGGAGGTATAATTCACCCCTCCACTTT. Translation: CAWMNGRYNSPLHF.

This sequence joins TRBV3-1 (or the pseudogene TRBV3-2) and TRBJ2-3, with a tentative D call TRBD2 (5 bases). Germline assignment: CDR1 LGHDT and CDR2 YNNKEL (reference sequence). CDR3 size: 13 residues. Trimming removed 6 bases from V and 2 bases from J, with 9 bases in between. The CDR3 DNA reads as TGTGCCAGCAGACCCCGGGACACAGATACGCAGTATTTT. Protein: CASRPRDTDTQYF.

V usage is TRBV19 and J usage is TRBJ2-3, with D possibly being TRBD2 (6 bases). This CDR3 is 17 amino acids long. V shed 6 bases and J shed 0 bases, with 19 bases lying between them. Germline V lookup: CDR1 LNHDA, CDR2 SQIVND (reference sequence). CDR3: CASSALARVSSTDTQYF. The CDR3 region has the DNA TGTGCCAGTAGCGCTCTAGCGAGGGTTTCTAGCACAGATACGCAGTATTTT. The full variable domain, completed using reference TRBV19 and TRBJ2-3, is DGGITQSPKYLFRKEGQNVTLSCEQNLNHDAMYWYRQDPGQGLRLIYYSQIVNDFQKGDIAEGYSVSREKKESFPLTVTSAQKNPTAFYLCASSALARVSSTDTQYFGPGTRLTVL.

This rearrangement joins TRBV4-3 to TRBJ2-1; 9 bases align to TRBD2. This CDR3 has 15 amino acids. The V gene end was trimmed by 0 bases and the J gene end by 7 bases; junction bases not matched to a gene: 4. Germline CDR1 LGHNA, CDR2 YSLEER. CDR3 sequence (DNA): TGCGCCAGCAGCCAAGATGCTAGCGGGATTAATGAGCAGTTCTTC. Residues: CASSQDASGINEQFF.

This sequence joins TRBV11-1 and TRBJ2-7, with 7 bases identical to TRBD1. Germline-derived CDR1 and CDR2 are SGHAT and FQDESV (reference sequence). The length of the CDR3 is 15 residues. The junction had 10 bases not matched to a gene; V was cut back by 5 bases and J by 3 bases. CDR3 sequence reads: CASSTPGQRFYEQYF. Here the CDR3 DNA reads TGTGCCAGCAGCACTCCGGGACAGCGATTCTACGAGCAGTACTTC.